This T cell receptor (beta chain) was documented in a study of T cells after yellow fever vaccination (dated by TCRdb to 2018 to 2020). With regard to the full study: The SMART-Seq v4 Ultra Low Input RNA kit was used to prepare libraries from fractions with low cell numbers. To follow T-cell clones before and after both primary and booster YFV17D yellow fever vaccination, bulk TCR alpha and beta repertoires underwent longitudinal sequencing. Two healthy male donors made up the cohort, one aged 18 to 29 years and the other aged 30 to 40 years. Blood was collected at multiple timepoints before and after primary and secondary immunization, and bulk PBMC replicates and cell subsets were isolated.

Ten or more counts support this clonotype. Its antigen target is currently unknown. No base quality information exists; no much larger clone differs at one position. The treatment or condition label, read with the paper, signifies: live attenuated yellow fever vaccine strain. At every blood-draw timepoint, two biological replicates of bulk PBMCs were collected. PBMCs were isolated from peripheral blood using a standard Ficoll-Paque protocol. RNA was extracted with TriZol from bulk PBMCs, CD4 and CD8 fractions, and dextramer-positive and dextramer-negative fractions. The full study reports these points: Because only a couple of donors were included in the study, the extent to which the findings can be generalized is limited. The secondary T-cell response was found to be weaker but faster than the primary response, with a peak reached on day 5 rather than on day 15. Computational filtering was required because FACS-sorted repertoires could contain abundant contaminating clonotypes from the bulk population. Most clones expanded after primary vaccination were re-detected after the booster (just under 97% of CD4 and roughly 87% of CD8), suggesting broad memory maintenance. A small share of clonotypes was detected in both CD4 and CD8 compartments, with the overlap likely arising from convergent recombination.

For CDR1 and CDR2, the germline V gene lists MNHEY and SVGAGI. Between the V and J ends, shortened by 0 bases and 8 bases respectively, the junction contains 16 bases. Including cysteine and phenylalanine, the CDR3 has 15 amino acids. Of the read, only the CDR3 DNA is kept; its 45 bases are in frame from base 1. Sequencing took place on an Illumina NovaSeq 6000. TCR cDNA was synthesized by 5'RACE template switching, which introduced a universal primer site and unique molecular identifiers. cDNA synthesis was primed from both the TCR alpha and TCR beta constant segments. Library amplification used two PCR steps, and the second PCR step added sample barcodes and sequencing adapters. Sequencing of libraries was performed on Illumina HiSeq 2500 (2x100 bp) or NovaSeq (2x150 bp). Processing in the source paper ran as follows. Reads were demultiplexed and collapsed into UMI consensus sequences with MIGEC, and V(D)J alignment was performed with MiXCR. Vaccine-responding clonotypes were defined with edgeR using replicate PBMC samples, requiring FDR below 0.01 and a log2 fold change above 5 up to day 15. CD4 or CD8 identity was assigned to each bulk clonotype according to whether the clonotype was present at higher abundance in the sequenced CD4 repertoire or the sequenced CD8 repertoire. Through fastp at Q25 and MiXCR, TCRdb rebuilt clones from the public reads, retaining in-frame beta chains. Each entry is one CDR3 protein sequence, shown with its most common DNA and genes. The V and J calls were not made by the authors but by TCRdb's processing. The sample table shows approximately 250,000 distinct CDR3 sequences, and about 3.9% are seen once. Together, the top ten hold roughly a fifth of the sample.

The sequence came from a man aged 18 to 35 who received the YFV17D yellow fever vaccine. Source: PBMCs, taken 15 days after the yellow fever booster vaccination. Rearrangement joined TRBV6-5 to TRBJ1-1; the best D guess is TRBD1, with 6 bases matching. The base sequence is TGTGCCAGCAGTTACTCGATGGGGATCAGGGGAGAAGCTTTCTTT. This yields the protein CASSYSMGIRGEAFF.